This entry features one TCR beta chain sequence. Using the 5' RACE reads, TCRdb records one entry per CDR3 protein without DNA. This sample's clone table lists about 370,000 distinct CDR3 sequences. This specimen belongs to a study of T cells expressing NK-cell markers. CDR3 size: 15 residues. The germline V gene encodes CDR1 KGHSH and CDR2 LQKENI. This sequence joins TRBV18 and TRBJ2-6. What was sequenced was blood T cells: a sorted CD56 or NKG2C T cell subset, CD4+ or CD8+ T cells, or bulk PBMC T cells (not recorded which). The sequence came from a woman aged 45-60 years in good health. The CDR3 sequence is CASSPLRPGANVLTF.